These 28 T cell receptor beta chains were all obtained from the same sample, sequenced in a study of esophageal squamous cell carcinoma under preoperative chemotherapy. Regarding time point: before preoperative PTX-NDP chemotherapy. Each CDR3 protein is one row after TCRdb ran MiXCR on the PCR reads. The sample has tens of thousands of distinct CDR3 sequences, under 55% seen once. The specimen was obtained from a patient given preoperative chemotherapy. The receptors derive from a human donor with esophageal squamous cell carcinoma. The donor label of this sample is uncertain.

As regards this clonotype: Mismatch with germline at one junction end may stem from a read error. The chain joins TRBV7-8 to TRBJ2-4, with TRBD1 matching over 7 bases. The CDR3 sequence is 15 residues long. CDR1 and CDR2 (germline): SGHVS, FQNEAQ. The CDR3 bases are TGTTCCAGGGGGACGAGGGGCCGTGCCAAAGACATTCAGTACTTC. Its translation is CSRGTRGRAKDIQYF.

This clonotype has ten or more counts. Being one base from a much bigger clone, this may be a read error. J is TRBJ2-5 and V is TRBV7-2; possibly TRBD1 or TRBD2 for D (6 bases each). The germline gives CDR1 SGHTA, CDR2 FQGNSA. The CDR3 totals 13 residues. The V and J ends lost 5 bases and 11 bases respectively, with 18 bases between them. This CDR3 is CASSLPWGAEQYF. CDR3 in DNA: TGTGCCAGCAGCCTTCCTTGGGGGGCGGAGCAGTACTTC.

This clonotype came up many times. V gene TRBV7-2 combines with J gene TRBJ2-5; maybe TRBD2 (5 bases). CDR3 size: 18 residues. Germline assignment: CDR1 SGHTA and CDR2 FQGNSA. V shed 6 bases and J shed 0 bases, with 23 bases lying between them. CDR3 sequence (DNA): TGTGCCAGCAGGCTTAGGTGGGGAGCGGAGAACTACCAAGAGACCCAGTACTTC. It is translated as CASRLRWGAENYQETQYF. The full variable domain, in which reference TRBV7-2 and TRBJ2-5 provide the parts outside the CDR3, is GAGVSQSPSNKVTEKGKDVELRCDPISGHTALYWYRQSLGQGLEFLIYFQGNSAPDKSGLPSDRFSAERTGGSVSTLTIQRTQQEDSAVYLCASRLRWGAENYQETQYFGPGTRLLVL.

V and J are TRBV10-2 and TRBJ1-1, with 9 bases aligning to TRBD1. Trimming cost V 8 bases and J 3 bases; bases outside gene matches: 4. The CDR3 contains 13 residues. CDR1 and CDR2 (germline): WSHSY, SAAADI. The CDR3 reads CASSRQGDTEAFF. The CDR3 DNA follows: TGCGCCAGCTCCCGACAGGGGGACACTGAAGCTTTCTTT.

This clonotype rates as medium-sized. A much larger clone differs by one base, so this may be a read error. This sequence joins TRBV7-2 and TRBJ2-1; no clear D. V was shortened by 5 bases and J by 13 bases, with 24 bases between the two germline ends. This CDR3 spans 15 amino acids. Germline loops: CDR1 SGHTA, CDR2 FQGNSA. Here the CDR3 reads CASSQYAGPEETQFF. Here the CDR3 DNA reads TGTGCCAGCAGCCAATACGCTGGGCCAGAGGAGACCCAGTTCTTC.

V usage is TRBV12-3 or TRBV12-4 and J usage is TRBJ2-1, with TRBD2 identical over 9 bases. Unmatched junction bases numbered 10, after V lost 2 bases and J lost 5 bases. The CDR3 totals 17 residues. This CDR3 is CASSLLFAGGPDNEQFF. In DNA, the CDR3 is TGTGCCAGCAGTTTACTTTTTGCGGGAGGGCCCGACAATGAGCAGTTCTTC.

V gene TRBV11-3 combines with J gene TRBJ2-1; D tentatively reads TRBD1 or TRBD2 (5 bases each). Per the germline V gene, CDR1 is SGHNT and CDR2 is YENEEA. V dropped 4 bases and J dropped 3 bases, with 16 bases sitting between them. CDR3 length: 16 amino acids. The CDR3 coding sequence is TGTGCCAGCAGCTCCCGGGGTGGGGACGGCTACAATGAGCAGTTCTTC. Its protein is CASSSRGGDGYNEQFF.

By its share, this clonotype is medium-sized (0.01 to 0.1%). The V gene is TRBV7-8, the J gene TRBJ2-5, with TRBD1 matching over 8 bases. The J call may not be correct, given that the DNA end is closer to TRBJ2-7. From germline, CDR1 is SGHVS and CDR2 FQNEAQ. The CDR3 covers 12 residues. The CDR3 sequence: CASSLDRAEQYF. The CDR3 DNA reads as TGTGCCAGCAGCCTGGACAGGGCCGAGCAGTACTTC.

Only a few counts were recorded for this clonotype. The rearrangement uses TRBV7-2 and TRBJ2-1; the D is unclear. The end of the DNA fits TRBJ2-7 better, so the J call may be wrong. This CDR3 region has 12 residues. The germline CDR1 and CDR2 sequences are SGHTA and FQGNSA. The CDR3 DNA sequence: TGTGCCAGCAGCTTTGAGGCCAATGAGCAGTACTTC. Its protein is CASSFEANEQYF.

V and J are TRBV7-9 and TRBJ2-2; maybe TRBD1 (7 bases). Trimming shortened V by 6 bases and J by 16 bases, and 33 bases separated the two germline ends. From germline, CDR1 is SEHNR and CDR2 FQNEAQ (reference sequence). This CDR3 region has 17 residues. CDR3 region: CASSQSGGTASTGTQFF. The CDR3 DNA reads as TGTGCCAGCAGTCAAAGTGGCGGGACAGCGAGCACAGGGACGCAGTTTTTT.

The chain combines TRBV11-2 with TRBJ2-3; a weak D match, TRBD1 (5 bases). Deletions cut 3 bases from V and 2 bases from J, with 12 bases between. Germline CDR1 reads SGHAT; CDR2 reads FQNNGV. The CDR3 runs 15 residues. CDR3 loop: CASSFRGRVTDTQYF. The CDR3 coding sequence is TGTGCCAGCAGCTTTAGGGGCCGCGTCACAGATACGCAGTATTTT.

A word on this clonotype: At one of its ends the junction is not consistent with the germline gene, which may arise from a read error. The rearrangement links TRBV12-3 or TRBV12-4 to TRBJ2-3; 7 bases fit TRBD2. CDR3 length: 14 residues. This CDR3 is CASRGPGGKNMQYF. The CDR3 bases are TGTGCCAGCCGTGGGCCGGGAGGCAAAAATATGCAGTACTTT.

The chain couples TRBV7-2 to TRBJ2-2, with TRBD2 matching over 11 bases. This CDR3 contains 14 residues. J gave up 8 bases and V 3 bases, and 2 bases lay outside the gene matches. CDR1 SGHTA and CDR2 FQGNSA come from the germline V gene. This CDR3 is CASSFSGRGGELFF. For the CDR3, the DNA is TGTGCCAGCAGCTTTAGCGGGAGGGGTGGGGAGCTGTTTTTT.

In regard to this clonotype: A read error may produce the germline difference seen at one junction end. The rearrangement uses TRBV7-2 and TRBJ2-2; 8 bases align to TRBD2. The CDR3 covers 15 residues. CDR1 and CDR2 from the germline V gene are SGHTA and FQGNSA. The DNA for the CDR3 is TGTGCCAGCACCACTAGCGGAACGAACACAGATGCGCTGTATTTT. Its translation is CASTTSGTNTDALYF.

V and J are TRBV18 and TRBJ1-1, with 7 bases fitting TRBD1. The CDR3 sequence is 15 residues long. The ends lost 6 bases at V and 5 bases at J; junction bases unmatched: 12. Looked up from germline, CDR1 is KGHSH and CDR2 is LQKENI. CDR3 DNA sequence: TGTGCCAGCTCTTACACCCAGACAGGGAGGACTGAAGCTTTCTTT. It is translated as CASSYTQTGRTEAFF.

The count of this clonotype is one. The chain links TRBV7-3 to TRBJ2-4, with D maybe TRBD2 (7 bases). The J call may be mistaken, given a closer DNA end match to TRBJ2-5. CDR3 length equals 17 residues. The germline gives CDR1 SGHTA, CDR2 FQGTGA. This CDR3 reads CASSSVPGGGDQETQYF. The CDR3 DNA reads as TGTGCCAGCAGCTCCGTACCGGGGGGCGGGGACCAAGAGACCCAGTACTTC.

This clonotype was counted many times. J is TRBJ2-7 and V is TRBV7-8, with 8 bases identical to TRBD2. Germline CDR1 is SGHVS and CDR2 is FQNEAQ. Trimming took 5 bases from V and 2 from J; bases not matched to a gene: 8. The length of the CDR3 is 15 residues. In DNA, the CDR3 is TGTGCCAGCAGCGCACGGGAGGGAGCTGCCTACGAGCAGTACTTC. Translation: CASSAREGAAYEQYF.

In the case of this clonotype: At one end, the junction sequence differs from germline, possibly due to a read error. The gene calls are TRBV7-7 and TRBJ2-3; TRBD1 agrees at 7 bases. Per the germline V gene, CDR1 is SSHAT and CDR2 is FNYEAQ (reference sequence). There are 13 residues in the CDR3. The CDR3 DNA is TGTGCTAGCAGCTTAGGGGGCAAAGATACCCAGTATTTT. Translated: CASSLGGKDTQYF.

By sample share, this clonotype is large. V gene TRBV7-2 combines with J gene TRBJ2-1; D not resolved. The V gene's germline CDR1 is SGHTA and CDR2 FQGNSA. The V end was cut by 0 bases, the J end by 8 bases, with 5 bases between. This CDR3 has 12 residues. CDR3 sequence: CASSLAGYEQFF. CDR3 DNA sequence: TGTGCCAGCAGCTTAGCGGGGTATGAGCAGTTCTTC.

This clonotype was seen only once. The chain is built from TRBV11-3 and TRBJ2-2; 9 nucleotides align to TRBD1. The DNA end lines up better with TRBJ2-3; the J call may be wrong. Germline CDR1 reads SGHNT; CDR2 reads YENEEA. There are 18 residues in the CDR3. This CDR3 reads CASSPGHGSGTGIGEQYF. The DNA for the CDR3 is TGTGCCAGCAGCCCAGGACATGGTTCCGGGACAGGGATAGGGGAGCAGTATTTT.

This clonotype was counted many times. The chain couples TRBV7-8 to TRBJ2-2, with D possibly TRBD1 on 7 matching bases. Trimming shortened V by 2 bases and J by 2 bases, and 15 bases separated the two germline ends. The CDR3 is made up of 17 amino acids. Germline V CDR1 and CDR2: SGHVS, FQNEAQ. CDR3 in amino acids: CASSLTSRGANTGELFF. CDR3 in DNA: TGTGCCAGCAGCTTAACTAGCAGGGGGGCTAACACCGGGGAGCTGTTTTTT.

This clonotype has a handful of counts. The chain uses TRBV7-2 and TRBJ2-5; TRBD2 is a possible D gene (6 bases). The CDR3 is 12 amino acids. The germline CDR1 and CDR2 sequences are SGHTA and FQGNSA. V gave up 6 bases and J gave up 4 bases, with 9 bases separating them. In DNA form, the CDR3 reads TGTGCCAGCAGGCGGGACGGAGAGACCCAGTACTTC. Encoded protein: CASRRDGETQYF.

The CDR3 DNA reads as TGTGCCAGCACCCAAGGAGAAAGGACTAGCGGGAGTTTGACAGATACGCAGTATTTT. Translation gives CASTQGERTSGSLTDTQYF. The gene calls are TRBV6-1 and TRBJ2-3, with 13 nucleotides matching TRBD2. CDR1 MNHNS and CDR2 SASEGT come from the germline V gene. V lost 7 bases, J lost 3 bases, and 16 bases stayed unmatched. The CDR3 has 19 residues.

The chain links TRBV7-2 to TRBJ2-2; tentatively, D is TRBD1 (5 bases). This CDR3 has 15 residues. Per the germline V gene, CDR1 is SGHTA and CDR2 is FQGNSA. Trimming removed 2 bases at V and 2 bases at J, with 9 bases between. The CDR3: CASSLRGPNTGELFF. CDR3 bases: TGTGCCAGCAGCTTAAGGGGTCCTAACACCGGGGAGCTGTTTTTT.

In its sample, this clonotype was seen many times. The genes are TRBV7-8 and TRBJ2-3; perhaps TRBD1 as D (5 bases). The CDR3 covers 13 residues. CDR1 and CDR2 from the germline V gene are SGHVS and FQNEAQ. V shed 8 bases and J shed 3 bases, with 12 bases lying between them. CDR3 residues: CASRLQVTDTQYF. CDR3 coding DNA: TGTGCCAGCCGATTACAGGTGACAGATACGCAGTATTTT.

The chain carries TRBV7-2 and TRBJ2-1, with TRBD2 identical over 11 bases. Trimming removed 5 bases from V and 6 bases from J; junction bases left unmatched: 9. This CDR3 has 16 residues. Germline CDR1 and CDR2: SGHTA and FQGNSA. The DNA of the CDR3 is TGTGCCAGCAGCCCAAGTAGCGGGAGGGCCATCAATGAGCAGTTCTTC. Translation: CASSPSSGRAINEQFF.

This clonotype was counted many times. The chain uses TRBV25-1 and TRBJ2-1; TRBD2 aligns across 11 bases. Per germline, CDR1 MGHDK and CDR2 SYGVNS. The CDR3 totals 15 residues. The V and J ends lost 2 bases and 6 bases, in that order; junction bases with no gene match: 3. The DNA of the CDR3 is TGTGCCAGCAGTGAAACTAGCGGGAGATTCAATGAGCAGTTCTTC. Protein: CASSETSGRFNEQFF. The whole variable domain, remainder taken from reference TRBV25-1 and TRBJ2-1, is EADIYQTPRYLVIGTGKKITLECSQTMGHDKMYWYQQDPGMELHLIHYSYGVNSTEKGDLSSESTVSRIRTEHFPLTLESARPSHTSQYLCASSETSGRFNEQFFGPGTRLTVL.

This clonotype was counted only a few times. This sequence joins TRBV7-2 and TRBJ2-5; 9 bases agree with TRBD2. Germline V gene data show CDR1 as SGHTA and CDR2 as FQGNSA. The V segment lost 3 bases and the J segment 3 bases; nucleotides outside the gene matches: 8. The CDR3 sequence is 16 residues long. In nucleotides, the CDR3 is TGTGCCAGCAGCTTTCAAGGTCCTAGCGGGAAAGAGACCCAGTACTTC. Residues: CASSFQGPSGKETQYF.